These 28 T cell receptor beta chains came from one sample sequenced in a study of shared clonotypes between healthy human individuals. The naive CD8 fraction comprised CD45RO-negative cells positively selected for CCR7 and excluded terminally differentiated effector memory CD45RA+ cells. Sequencing was performed with immunoSEQ multiplex PCR; in TCRdb, only in-frame clones are kept and a portion is missing. Seen here are about 870,000 clones, 80% to 95% observed once, and the top ten hold less than 25%. Specimen: naive CD8+ T cells sorted from blood. These receptors all come from a man in his thirties or forties in good health.

This chain links TRBV27 with TRBJ2-1, with 10 bases aligning to TRBD1. This CDR3 is built from 15 residues. The germline gives CDR1 MNHEY, CDR2 SMNVEV (reference sequence). V shed 7 bases, J shed 6 bases, and the junction held 9 bases outside the gene matches. The DNA for the CDR3 is TGTGCCAGCAATTCGATGACAGGGGGCATCAATGAGCAGTTCTTC. It yields the protein CASNSMTGGINEQFF.

In its sample, this clone was seen a few times. The chain employs TRBV29-1 and TRBJ2-7; the D is unclear. The germline V and J ends were trimmed by 5 bases and 3 bases, with 17 bases remaining between them. Germline CDR1 is SQVTM and CDR2 is ANQGSEA. The CDR3 extends over 14 amino acids. CDR3 loop: CSVTNITNHYEQYF. DNA of the CDR3: TGCAGCGTTACTAACATCACGAACCACTACGAGCAGTACTTC.

A remark on this clone: A junction end diverges from the germline sequence, so it may reflect a read error. J is TRBJ2-1 and V is TRBV5-4; D possibly matches TRBD1 or TRBD2 (5 bases each). The CDR3 runs to 12 residues. Germline values: CDR1 SGHNT, CDR2 YYREEE (reference sequence). The chain's CDR3 is CASSLGGTILLF. CDR3 coding DNA: TGTGCCAGCAGCTTGGGAGGGACGATCTTGCTCTTC. Drawing the rest from reference TRBV5-4 and TRBJ2-1, the complete variable domain is ETGVTQSPTHLIKTRGQQVTLRCSSQSGHNTVSWYQQALGQGPQFIFQYYREEENGRGNFPPRFSGLQFPNYSSELNVNALELDDSALYLCASSLGGTILLFGPGTRLTVL.

This clone came up once. The gene calls are TRBV19 and TRBJ1-1; D is unclear. The CDR3 runs to 13 residues. V shed 2 bases and J shed 3 bases, with 7 bases lying between them. From germline, CDR1 is LNHDA and CDR2 SQIVND (reference sequence). CDR3 DNA: TGTGCCAGTAGTATAAGCCTCTACACTGAAGCTTTCTTT. Its protein is CASSISLYTEAFF.

V gene TRBV27 combines with J gene TRBJ1-4, with 8 bases fitting TRBD1. CDR1 and CDR2 (germline): MNHEY, SMNVEV (reference sequence). This CDR3 contains 14 residues. The J segment lost 8 bases and the V segment lost 6 bases, leaving 8 bases of the junction unmatched. This CDR3 reads CASRPGGIGEKLFF. The CDR3, as DNA: TGTGCCAGCAGACCAGGGGGCATAGGCGAAAAACTGTTTTTT. Together with reference TRBV27 and TRBJ1-4, the CDR3 gives the full variable domain: EAQVTQNPRYLITVTGKKLTVTCSQNMNHEYMSWYRQDPGLGLRQIYYSMNVEVTDKGDVPEGYKVSRKEKRNFPLILESPSPNQTSLYFCASRPGGIGEKLFFGSGTQLSVL.

The chain has TRBV9 and TRBJ2-7, with 10 bases matching TRBD1. The trim removed 3 bases at V and 7 bases at J, leaving 7 bases unmatched. The CDR3 totals 14 residues. Germline loops: CDR1 SGDLS, CDR2 YYNGEE. The DNA for the CDR3 is TGTGCCAGCAGCGGGACAGGGGGTCTTGGGGAGCAGTACTTC. Translation: CASSGTGGLGEQYF.

This clone was seen a handful of times. V usage is TRBV19 and J usage is TRBJ2-2, with 14 bases lining up with TRBD2. This CDR3 spans 18 amino acids. Trimming at V came to 8 bases and at J to 2 bases, leaving 10 bases not matched to a gene. CDR1 is LNHDA, CDR2 SQIVND, per germline (reference sequence). In DNA, the CDR3 is TGTGCCAGTGAGGGACTAGCGGGAGATCCTATTAACACCGGGGAGCTGTTTTTT. It codes for CASEGLAGDPINTGELFF. Full variable domain (outside the CDR3, taken from reference TRBV19 and TRBJ2-2): DGGITQSPKYLFRKEGQNVTLSCEQNLNHDAMYWYRQDPGQGLRLIYYSQIVNDFQKGDIAEGYSVSREKKESFPLTVTSAQKNPTAFYLCASEGLAGDPINTGELFFGEGSRLTVL.

The chain couples TRBV4-1 to TRBJ2-5; maybe TRBD2 (6 bases). Trimming took off 4 bases at V and 5 bases at J, with 11 bases between the two ends. Germline V gives CDR1 MGHRA, CDR2 YSYEKL. The CDR3 sequence is 13 residues long. The CDR3 DNA sequence: TGCGCCAGCAGCCTCACTAGCTTGGAGACCCAGTACTTC. It translates to CASSLTSLETQYF.

This clone was observed a single time. This rearrangement joins TRBV19 to TRBJ2-7; D not resolved. V gave up 3 bases and J gave up 0 bases, with 6 bases separating them. Germline CDR1 LNHDA, CDR2 SQIVND (reference sequence). There are 13 residues in the CDR3. CDR3 region: CASSMVGSYEQYF. As DNA, the CDR3 is TGTGCCAGTAGTATGGTGGGCTCCTACGAGCAGTACTTC. Full variable domain (rest looked up from reference TRBV19 and TRBJ2-7): DGGITQSPKYLFRKEGQNVTLSCEQNLNHDAMYWYRQDPGQGLRLIYYSQIVNDFQKGDIAEGYSVSREKKESFPLTVTSAQKNPTAFYLCASSMVGSYEQYFGPGTRLTVT.

The rearrangement joins TRBV18 to TRBJ2-3, with TRBD2 identical over 12 bases. Trimming removed 2 bases from V and 6 bases from J; junction bases left unmatched: 3. The CDR3 contains 15 residues. CDR1 and CDR2 from the germline V gene are KGHSH and LQKENI. The CDR3 spells CASSPWTSGADTQYF. CDR3 bases: TGTGCCAGCTCACCATGGACTAGCGGGGCGGATACGCAGTATTTT.

The chain joins TRBV29-1 to TRBJ2-5; D is undetermined. The V end was cut by 2 bases, the J end by 2 bases, with 21 bases between. Germline V gene data show CDR1 as SQVTM and CDR2 as ANQGSEA. The CDR3 runs to 17 residues. The CDR3, as DNA: TGCAGCGTTGAACCCGCAGCGTCGACCTCTTGGCAAGAGACCCAGTACTTC. The encoded protein is CSVEPAASTSWQETQYF.

The chain couples TRBV7-8 to TRBJ2-5; D remains ambiguous. CDR1 and CDR2 from the germline V gene are SGHVS and FQNEAQ. The CDR3 totals 15 residues. Trimming removed 3 bases from V and 4 bases from J, with 15 bases in between. CDR3 coding DNA: TGTGCCAGCAGCTTTTACCTGGGGTCGGGAGAGACCCAGTACTTC. It encodes CASSFYLGSGETQYF.

This sequence joins TRBV7-3 and TRBJ2-1; 10 bases match TRBD2. This CDR3 contains 15 residues. V shed 3 bases, J shed 6 bases, and the junction held 5 bases outside the gene matches. The germline CDR1 and CDR2 sequences are SGHTA and FQGTGA. The CDR3 DNA reads TGTGCCAGCAGCTTTGGGGCTAGCGGGAGCAATGAGCAGTTCTTC. It encodes CASSFGASGSNEQFF.

V usage is TRBV27 and J usage is TRBJ1-4; 9 nucleotides line up with TRBD1. This CDR3 has 14 amino acids. Germline trimming cut 4 bases from V and 9 bases from J; bases unmatched to any gene: 6. Germline V gene lookup returns CDR1 MNHEY and CDR2 SMNVEV (reference sequence). The CDR3 nucleotides are TGTGCCAGCAGTTCCGGGACAGGGTTTCAAAAACTGTTTTTT. Protein: CASSSGTGFQKLFF.

Regarding this clone: This sample includes further DNA sequences coding for the same CDR3. The chain links TRBV18 to TRBJ2-5; D is ambiguous. The CDR3 is 14 amino acids. Germline values: CDR1 KGHSH, CDR2 LQKENI. V shed 1 base and J shed 0 bases, with 6 bases lying between them. As DNA, the CDR3 is TGTGCCAGCTCACCACGGGGTTACCAAGAGACCCAGTACTTC. Amino acid sequence: CASSPRGYQETQYF.

The V gene is TRBV7-6, the J gene TRBJ2-1, with D perhaps being TRBD1 or TRBD2 (5 bases each). Germline CDR1 is SGHVS and CDR2 is FNYEAQ. This CDR3 has 18 residues. The V end lost 1 base, the J end lost 4 bases, and 20 bases lay between the germline ends. As DNA, the CDR3 is TGTGCCAGCAGCTTAGTAGTTAGGGACGGTCGCAATTACAATGAGCAGTTCTTC. Residues: CASSLVVRDGRNYNEQFF.

This clone was observed once. V is TRBV9 and J is TRBJ2-2; no definite D call. CDR1 and CDR2 from the germline V gene are SGDLS and YYNGEE. Trimming pared 4 bases from V and 3 bases from J, leaving 16 bases between. The length of the CDR3 is 16 residues. The CDR3 region has the DNA TGTGCCAGCAGCAACCTGGGCGTAGGCTACACCGGGGAGCTGTTTTTT. Translation: CASSNLGVGYTGELFF.

As concerns this clone: The same CDR3 arises from other DNA sequences in this sample as well. The J gene is TRBJ2-3, the V gene TRBV7-3; D perhaps matches TRBD2 (5 bases). Trimming stripped 1 base from V and 4 bases from J, with 6 bases between. The CDR3 sequence is 13 residues long. CDR1 is SGHTA, CDR2 FQGTGA, per germline. The CDR3: CASSLNSADTQYF. The CDR3 coding sequence is TGTGCCAGCAGCTTAAATAGCGCAGATACGCAGTATTTT.

This clone is a singleton in its sample. The chain uses TRBV7-2 and TRBJ2-7; 7 nucleotides line up with TRBD2. Looked up from germline, CDR1 is SGHTA and CDR2 is FQGNSA. This CDR3 contains 15 residues. The J segment lost 2 bases and the V segment lost 7 bases, leaving 11 bases of the junction unmatched. The CDR3 bases are TGTGCCAGCACTCGAGGACTAGGCTCAACCTACGAGCAGTACTTC. Translated: CASTRGLGSTYEQYF.

V usage is TRBV9 and J usage is TRBJ2-1; no reliable D call. Per germline, CDR1 SGDLS and CDR2 YYNGEE. The CDR3 is 13 residues long. The V and J ends lost 4 bases and 8 bases respectively, with 13 bases between them. CDR3 DNA sequence: TGTGCCAGCAGCCCTCCTTACACCTATGAGCAGTTCTTC. It codes for CASSPPYTYEQFF.

The chain recombines TRBV2 with TRBJ1-3; possibly TRBD1 for D (6 bases). This CDR3 region has 15 residues. Germline V lookup: CDR1 SNHLY, CDR2 FYNNEI. V was cut by 5 bases and J by 0 bases, with 11 bases left in between. The CDR3 nucleotides read TGTGCCAGCAGTCCGACAGGCGGCTCTGGAAACACCATATATTTT. It yields the protein CASSPTGGSGNTIYF. The variable domain in full, with the rest retrieved from reference TRBV2 and TRBJ1-3, is EPEVTQTPSHQVTQMGQEVILRCVPISNHLYFYWYRQILGQKVEFLVSFYNNEISEKSEIFDDQFSVERPDGSNFTLKIRSTKLEDSAMYFCASSPTGGSGNTIYFGEGSWLTVV.

This chain connects TRBV6-5 to TRBJ2-7; unclear D gene. The CDR3 contains 14 residues. The germline gives CDR1 MNHEY, CDR2 SVGAGI. Trimming took 0 bases from V and 9 from J, leaving 15 bases between them. CDR3 DNA: TGTGCCAGCAGTTACTCGAACCCCCGCGCCGGGCAGTACTTC. Protein product: CASSYSNPRAGQYF.

The V and J genes are TRBV7-2 and TRBJ2-1, with a possible D match to TRBD1 (5 bases). Germline V lookup: CDR1 SGHTA, CDR2 FQGNSA. V was shortened by 1 base and J by 4 bases, with 8 bases between the two germline ends. CDR3 length: 14 amino acids. Written as DNA, the CDR3 is TGTGCCAGCAGCTTAGAGGGGAAATACAATGAGCAGTTCTTC. It encodes CASSLEGKYNEQFF.

The chain has TRBV23-1 and TRBJ1-1, with no clear D. TRBV23-1 is an open reading frame, and its role is uncertain. CDR3 size: 15 residues. The germline V and J ends were trimmed by 4 bases and 5 bases, with 17 bases remaining between them. CDR3 nucleotides: TGCGCCAGCAGTCGGTTCCTTAAAACCGGGACTGAAGCTTTCTTT. Residues: CASSRFLKTGTEAFF.

The genes are TRBV29-1 and TRBJ2-7; 10 nucleotides match TRBD2. CDR1 SQVTM and CDR2 ANQGSEA come from the germline V gene. The length of the CDR3 is 14 residues. The ends lost 7 bases at V and 2 bases at J; junction bases unmatched: 8. Here the CDR3 reads CSAKGAGGPYEQYF. The CDR3 nucleotides are TGCAGCGCTAAGGGAGCGGGAGGGCCCTACGAGCAGTACTTC.

Regarding this clone: Other DNA sequences in the sample encode the same CDR3. The chain joins TRBV27 to TRBJ2-7; TRBD2 matches at 9 bases. With 8 bases clipped from V and 5 bases from J, the junction kept 1 base outside the gene matches. CDR1 is MNHEY and CDR2 is SMNVEV in the germline V gene (reference sequence). This CDR3 spans 11 amino acids. The CDR3 here is CASSSGNEQYF. The CDR3 DNA follows: TGTGCCAGCTCTAGCGGGAACGAGCAGTACTTC.

DNA of the CDR3: TGTGCCAGCAGTGAACGGGGGGGCGGACTCTACGAGCAGTACTTC. It codes for CASSERGGGLYEQYF. This sequence joins TRBV2 and TRBJ2-7; 8 nucleotides match TRBD2. The V and J ends lost 2 bases and 3 bases, in that order; junction bases with no gene match: 6. CDR1 is SNHLY and CDR2 is FYNNEI in the germline V gene. The CDR3 is 15 residues long. The full variable domain, its missing parts supplied by reference TRBV2 and TRBJ2-7, is EPEVTQTPSHQVTQMGQEVILRCVPISNHLYFYWYRQILGQKVEFLVSFYNNEISEKSEIFDDQFSVERPDGSNFTLKIRSTKLEDSAMYFCASSERGGGLYEQYFGPGTRLTVT.

This chain links TRBV28 with TRBJ2-5; TRBD2 aligns across 7 bases. Trimming cost V 4 bases and J 4 bases; bases outside gene matches: 12. CDR1 and CDR2 from the germline V gene are MDHEN and SYDVKM. This CDR3 spans 16 amino acids. CDR3 sequence: CASSSPGPRGVETQYF. CDR3 DNA sequence: TGTGCCAGCAGTTCCCCGGGACCCCGGGGGGTAGAGACCCAGTACTTC.